The clone carrying this TCR beta chain was observed many times. What it binds is not known. These data belong to a study of regulatory T cells in long-lasting Graves disease. The time point denotes: newly diagnosed GD, antithyroid drugs for less than 3 months. The authors made the TCR library using RNA they extracted from PBMCs. It was an endocrinology department in Xi'an, China, that provided the patients. Construction of TCR beta libraries relied on iRepertoire HTBI primers and on Arm-PCR targeting CDR3 regions. TCRdb re-derived calls from the multiplex PCR reads in MiXCR, one entry per CDR3 protein. The data show about 540,000 distinct CDR3 sequences, with 13% seen just once and 10% held by the top ten. Study-level results: Among samples with persistent disease, TRBV28, TRBJ1-2 and TRBJ2-5 were favored. Whereas about a thousand public clonotypes were shared by new patients, persistent patients shared more, at 2,500 to 3,500.

The CDR3 spans 11 residues. Germline V lookup: CDR1 SEHNR, CDR2 FQNEAQ (reference sequence). V was clipped by 8 bases and J by 5 bases, with 9 bases between them. Another study also made use of these data, one on T cells in Graves' hyperthyroidism and ophthalmopathy.

This TCR derives from a man younger than 40 with Graves disease. The material was peripheral blood mononuclear cells (PBMCs), obtained at new diagnosis, from a patient treated with antithyroid drugs. This chain joins TRBV7-9 and TRBJ2-5, with D unresolved. The CDR3 loop reads CASWGRETQYF. CDR3 nucleotides: TGTGCCAGCTGGGGTCGGGAGACCCAGTACTTC.